Shown below are 27 T cell receptor beta chains from a single sample sequenced in a study of CD8+ T cells in alopecia areata. In each case, RNA was isolated and then reverse transcribed into cDNA as the sequencing template. TCRdb's copy holds only in-frame clones and misses some; the assay was immunoSEQ multiplex PCR. The sample holds about 94,000 clones, approximately 70% seen once. Sample treatment: oral pan-JAK inhibitor, 5-10 mg twice daily. The specimen comprised CD8+ T cells sorted from blood, sampled around week 44, from a patient treated with tofacitinib. These receptors all come from a human donor with alopecia areata.

V gene TRBV5-1 combines with J gene TRBJ1-1, with 9 bases fitting TRBD1. The CDR3 runs to 13 residues. Germline V CDR1 and CDR2: SGHRS, YFSETQ. V shed 5 bases and J 6 bases; nucleotides not matched to a gene: 5. CDR3 residues: CASSPGQGPEAFF. CDR3 in DNA: TGCGCCAGCAGTCCGGGACAGGGTCCTGAAGCTTTCTTT.

The chain carries TRBV30 and TRBJ2-5, with 8 bases fitting TRBD1. CDR1 is GTSNPN and CDR2 is SVGIG in the germline V gene (reference sequence). The CDR3 is 14 residues long. V gave up 1 base and J gave up 5 bases; unmatched junction bases: 6. The CDR3 here is CAWSGAGGAETQYF. The CDR3 DNA reads as TGTGCCTGGAGTGGGGCAGGGGGCGCCGAGACCCAGTACTTC.

The gene calls are TRBV29-1 and TRBJ1-1; D unresolved. The V gene lost 7 bases and the J gene lost 4 bases, with 10 bases spanning the gap. This CDR3 region has 11 residues. Germline V gene lookup returns CDR1 SQVTM and CDR2 ANQGSEA. The CDR3 DNA follows: TGCAGCGCCCTTCTGGGCACTGAAGCTTTCTTT. Protein: CSALLGTEAFF.

V usage is TRBV14 and J usage is TRBJ1-2, with 7 bases aligning to TRBD1. The CDR3 covers 15 residues. Germline lookup yields CDR1 SGHDN and CDR2 FVKESK. The junction had 5 bases not matched to a gene; V was cut back by 1 base and J by 3 bases. The CDR3 is CASSQARGGHYGYTF. The CDR3 DNA reads TGTGCCAGCAGCCAAGCGAGAGGGGGCCACTATGGCTACACCTTC.

The chain links TRBV9 to TRBJ2-3, with no clear D. The CDR3 is 12 amino acids. Germline CDR1 SGDLS, CDR2 YYNGEE. The germline V and J ends were trimmed by 3 bases and 1 base, with 3 bases remaining between them. The CDR3 nucleotides are TGTGCCAGCAGCGGAGGCACAGATACGCAGTATTTT. Translated, it gives CASSGGTDTQYF.

The chain has TRBV29-1 and TRBJ1-1; perhaps TRBD1 as D (6 bases). Germline assignment: CDR1 SQVTM and CDR2 ANQGSEA. Trimming took 0 bases from V and 4 from J, leaving 18 bases between them. This CDR3 spans 16 amino acids. The CDR3: CSVEDRTDLWSTEAFF. DNA of the CDR3: TGCAGCGTTGAAGACCGGACAGATTTATGGAGCACTGAAGCTTTCTTT.

This chain connects TRBV29-1 to TRBJ2-7; D is possibly TRBD1 (7 bases). CDR1 is SQVTM, CDR2 ANQGSEA, per germline. The CDR3 extends over 14 amino acids. Trimming cost V 3 bases and J 4 bases, with 16 bases left between them. The CDR3 DNA reads TGCAGCGTTGACAATGGAGGGGGCGATTACGAGCAGTACTTC. This sequence encodes CSVDNGGGDYEQYF.

The chain combines TRBV19 with TRBJ1-1; unclear D gene. V dropped 5 bases and J dropped 3 bases, with 10 bases sitting between them. Germline CDR1 and CDR2: LNHDA and SQIVND (reference sequence). The CDR3 extends over 13 amino acids. The CDR3: CASSWTVDTEAFF. CDR3 in DNA: TGTGCCAGTAGTTGGACCGTGGACACTGAAGCTTTCTTT.

This clone was observed a single time. The chain combines TRBV27 with TRBJ2-1, with TRBD1 matching 11 bases. The CDR3 runs to 16 residues. Per the germline V gene, CDR1 is MNHEY and CDR2 is SMNVEV (reference sequence). The V segment lost 3 bases and the J segment 4 bases; nucleotides outside the gene matches: 5. This chain's CDR3 is CASSFLGTGGYNEQFF. CDR3 sequence (DNA): TGTGCCAGCAGTTTTCTTGGGACAGGGGGGTACAATGAGCAGTTCTTC.

This clone turned up a few times. The rearrangement uses TRBV10-3 and TRBJ2-5; 9 nucleotides align to TRBD1. The CDR3 spans 14 residues. With V trimmed by 6 bases and J by 1 base, 3 bases remained unmatched. CDR1 and CDR2 from the germline V gene are ENHRY and SYGVKD. The CDR3 region is CAISEQGAQETQYF. Written as DNA, the CDR3 is TGTGCCATCAGCGAACAGGGGGCCCAAGAGACCCAGTACTTC.

J is TRBJ2-2 and V is TRBV19, with TRBD2 identical over 12 bases. The CDR3 loop spans 15 amino acids. With 8 bases clipped from V and 9 bases from J, the junction kept 10 bases outside the gene matches. CDR1 and CDR2 (germline): LNHDA, SQIVND (reference sequence). The CDR3 sequence: CASSLTSGGHRELFF. The CDR3 DNA is TGTGCCAGTTCCTTGACTAGCGGGGGCCACCGGGAGCTGTTTTTT. The full variable domain, in which reference TRBV19 and TRBJ2-2 provide the parts outside the CDR3, is DGGITQSPKYLFRKEGQNVTLSCEQNLNHDAMYWYRQDPGQGLRLIYYSQIVNDFQKGDIAEGYSVSREKKESFPLTVTSAQKNPTAFYLCASSLTSGGHRELFFGEGSRLTVL.

The V call is TRBV9, the J call TRBJ2-7, with 9 bases matching TRBD1. V dropped 3 bases and J dropped 3; count of bases not matched to a gene: 7. Germline CDR1 SGDLS, CDR2 YYNGEE. The CDR3 sequence is 15 residues long. The CDR3 loop reads CASSARQGVIYEQYF. DNA for the CDR3: TGTGCCAGCAGCGCTCGACAGGGGGTAATCTACGAGCAGTACTTC. Full variable domain (outside the CDR3, taken from reference TRBV9 and TRBJ2-7): DSGVTQTPKHLITATGQRVTLRCSPRSGDLSVYWYQQSLDQGLQFLIQYYNGEERAKGNILERFSAQQFPDLHSELNLSSLELGDSALYFCASSARQGVIYEQYFGPGTRLTVT.

This chain links TRBV11-3 with TRBJ1-2, with 7 bases identical to TRBD1. Germline V gives CDR1 SGHNT, CDR2 YENEEA. The CDR3 totals 14 residues. With V trimmed by 0 bases and J by 6 bases, 4 bases remained unmatched. CDR3 loop: CASSLDQGGNGYTF. The CDR3 DNA reads TGTGCCAGCAGCTTAGATCAGGGGGGAAATGGCTACACCTTC.

The CDR3: CASSSPTDSDSPLHF. The CDR3 bases are TGTGCCAGCAGCTCCCCAACTGACTCCGATTCACCCCTCCACTTT. The chain is built from TRBV11-3 and TRBJ1-6; unclear D gene. The germline V gene has CDR1 SGHNT and CDR2 YENEEA. CDR3 length: 15 residues. The V end lost 4 bases, the J end lost 8 bases, and 15 bases lay between the germline ends.

CDR3 sequence: CASSEQRNTEAFF. In DNA, the CDR3 is TGCGCCAGCAGTGAACAGAGGAACACTGAAGCTTTCTTT. V is TRBV10-2 and J is TRBJ1-1; unclear D gene. V was cut by 3 bases and J by 1 base, with 6 bases left in between. This CDR3 is 13 amino acids long. From germline, CDR1 is WSHSY and CDR2 SAAADI.

J is TRBJ2-3 and V is TRBV29-1; TRBD2 matches 8 bases. The CDR3 runs to 15 residues. V was pared by 7 bases and J by 5 bases, with 14 bases of the junction left unmatched. Germline-derived CDR1 and CDR2 are SQVTM and ANQGSEA. DNA for the CDR3: TGCAGCGGGGCTTCGGGGGGGCCGAAGGGAGATACGCAGTATTTT. Translated: CSGASGGPKGDTQYF.

The chain recombines TRBV4-3 with TRBJ2-2; D is ambiguous. Germline-derived CDR1 and CDR2 are LGHNA and YSLEER. The CDR3 is made up of 15 amino acids. V was pared by 1 base and J by 2 bases, with 8 bases between. The DNA for the CDR3 is TGCGCCAGCAGCCAAGGGTCTAGTAACACCGGGGAGCTGTTTTTT. This codes for CASSQGSSNTGELFF.

The V gene is TRBV10-3, the J gene TRBJ1-1; D ambiguous. The CDR3 totals 14 residues. Germline CDR1 and CDR2: ENHRY and SYGVKD. Trimming shortened V by 2 bases and J by 0 bases, and 7 bases separated the two germline ends. The CDR3 DNA follows: TGTGCCATCAGTGAGGACATCATGAACACTGAAGCTTTCTTT. Amino acid sequence: CAISEDIMNTEAFF.

In its sample, this clone was seen once. This chain uses TRBV5-1 with TRBJ1-1; no reliable D call. This CDR3 spans 14 amino acids. Germline assignment: CDR1 SGHRS and CDR2 YFSETQ. V was pared by 0 bases and J by 0 bases, with 6 bases between. CDR3 nucleotides: TGCGCCAGCAGCTTGGGTAGCTTGAACACTGAAGCTTTCTTT. Translating it yields CASSLGSLNTEAFF.

The rearrangement links TRBV29-1 to TRBJ2-7; unclear D gene. Germline assignment: CDR1 SQVTM and CDR2 ANQGSEA. V was trimmed by 4 bases and J by 2 bases, leaving 12 bases between them. This CDR3 is built from 13 residues. The CDR3 DNA is TGCAGCGTTGTTCCGGCAGAGACCTACGAGCAGTACTTC. It yields the protein CSVVPAETYEQYF.

V gene TRBV29-1 combines with J gene TRBJ2-7; no clear D gene. Germline-derived CDR1 and CDR2 are SQVTM and ANQGSEA. The ends were cut back, 1 base at V and 3 bases at J, with 7 bases in the middle. This CDR3 comprises 12 residues. CDR3 bases: TGCAGCGTTGAAGGAAGCAACTACGAGCAGTACTTC. This encodes CSVEGSNYEQYF.

The chain is built from TRBV10-3 and TRBJ2-5; 8 nucleotides agree with TRBD1. The V segment lost 3 bases and the J segment 5 bases; nucleotides outside the gene matches: 8. From germline, CDR1 is ENHRY and CDR2 SYGVKD. The CDR3 is 15 amino acids. The CDR3, as DNA: TGTGCCATCAGTGATCCTGACAGGGGATGGGAGACCCAGTACTTC. Protein sequence: CAISDPDRGWETQYF.

This chain joins TRBV6-5 and TRBJ2-1; TRBD1 might be the D (6 bases). Per germline, CDR1 MNHEY and CDR2 SVGAGI. V lost 5 bases, J lost 10 bases, and 18 bases lay in between. The CDR3 length is 14 residues. The CDR3 DNA reads TGTGCCAGCAGTGGGGCAGGGGTCGTGGGGGAGCAGTTCTTC. Translated, it gives CASSGAGVVGEQFF.

Only a few counts were recorded for this clone. This chain connects TRBV5-1 to TRBJ2-1, with a tentative D call TRBD1 (5 bases). Germline V gene data show CDR1 as SGHRS and CDR2 as YFSETQ. This CDR3 is built from 13 residues. Between the trimmed V and J ends, which lost 5 bases and 7 bases, there was a span of 13 bases. Here the CDR3 DNA reads TGCGCCAGCAGACTAAAGGGGTTTAATGAGCAGTTCTTC. As protein: CASRLKGFNEQFF.

This clone was counted a single time. CDR3 nucleotides: TGTGCCAGCAGCGTATCGGGTCCCGGGACAGAGCAGTTCTTC. Translated, it gives CASSVSGPGTEQFF. The chain carries TRBV9 and TRBJ2-1, with a possible D match to TRBD1 (6 bases). V was pared by 1 base and J by 10 bases, with 15 bases between. The germline V gene has CDR1 SGDLS and CDR2 YYNGEE. The CDR3 loop spans 14 amino acids.

The rearrangement joins TRBV4-1 to TRBJ2-2; weak D call: TRBD2 (6 bases). V shed 0 bases and J shed 7 bases, with 9 bases lying between them. Germline CDR1 MGHRA, CDR2 YSYEKL. The CDR3 loop spans 14 amino acids. The DNA of the CDR3 is TGCGCCAGCAGCCAAGAAGTGCGGGGCGGGGAGCTGTTTTTT. This codes for CASSQEVRGGELFF.

This clone was seen more than once but under ten times. V is TRBV7-3 and J is TRBJ1-1; 9 bases are shared with TRBD1. J was trimmed by 1 base and V by 0 bases; bases with no gene match: 6. Germline assignment: CDR1 SGHTA and CDR2 FQGTGA. This CDR3 is 17 amino acids long. The DNA for the CDR3 is TGTGCCAGCAGCTTAACGGGGACAGGGAGAAGGAACACTGAAGCTTTCTTT. This encodes CASSLTGTGRRNTEAFF.